This T cell receptor beta chain was observed in a study of PD-L1 blockade in urothelial cancer. Study at large: Beginning in about 2014, patients received atezolizumab, given as 1,200 mg intravenously every 3 weeks. About 85% of the roughly 30 patients were males with bladder-origin urothelial cancer.

Overall study findings and caveats: Better survival was predicted by below-median pretreatment blood TCR clonality.

Time point: pretreatment peripheral blood. Each patient gave between 1 and 8 samples, pretreatment and on-treatment. Using immunoSEQ multiplex PCR, the repertoire was profiled, and TCRdb retains in-frame clones only, with some absent. In the table there are 65,000 to 80,000 clones, around 90% of which are singletons. V was cut by 2 bases and J by 4 bases, with 6 bases left in between. The length of the CDR3 is 12 residues. Germline V gives CDR1 SGHRS, CDR2 YFSETQ. Note on this clone: What it binds is unknown.

This receptor was obtained from a man between 65 and 80 years old with urothelial cancer. The material sequenced was PBMCs, taken around atezolizumab (anti-PD-L1) treatment. The chain carries TRBV5-1 and TRBJ1-2, with D unclear. CDR3 amino acids: CASSFEGYGYTF. CDR3 DNA sequence: TGCGCCAGCAGCTTCGAGGGCTATGGCTACACCTTC.